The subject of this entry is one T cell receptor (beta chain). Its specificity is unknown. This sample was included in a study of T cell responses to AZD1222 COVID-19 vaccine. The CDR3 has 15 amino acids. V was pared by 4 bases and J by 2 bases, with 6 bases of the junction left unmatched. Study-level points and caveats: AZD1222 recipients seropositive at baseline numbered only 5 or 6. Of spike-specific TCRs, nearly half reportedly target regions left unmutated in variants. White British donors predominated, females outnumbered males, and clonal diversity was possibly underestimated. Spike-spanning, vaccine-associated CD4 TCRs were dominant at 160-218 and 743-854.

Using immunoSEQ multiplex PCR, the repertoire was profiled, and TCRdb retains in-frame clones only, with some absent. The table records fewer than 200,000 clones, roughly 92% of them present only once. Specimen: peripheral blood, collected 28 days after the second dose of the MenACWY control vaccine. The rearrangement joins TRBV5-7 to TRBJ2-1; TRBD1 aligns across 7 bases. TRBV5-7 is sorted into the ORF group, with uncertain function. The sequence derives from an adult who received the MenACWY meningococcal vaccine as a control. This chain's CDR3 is CASSLTQGAYNEQFF. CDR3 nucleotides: TGTGCCAGCAGCCTGACGCAGGGGGCCTACAATGAGCAGTTCTTC.